This is a list of T cell receptor beta chains from one sample in a study of cytomegalovirus exposure and HLA in healthy donors. Data came from immunoSEQ multiplex PCR; TCRdb stores just in-frame clones and leaves some out. The table includes 120,000 or so clones, approximately 82% detected once. Sequencing was done on a sample of PBMCs. All receptors come from a man aged 18-30 years in good health and CMV-seropositive. Both conserved end residues are part of each CDR3. A D gene is named only where the DNA matches it firmly. Size is omitted from some rows. Given values are once, few, many or a class for expanded clones.

clone_size | d_call | j_call | v_call | cdr3_nt | cdr3_aa
once | NA | TRBJ1-3 | TRBV27 | TGTGCCAGCAGGCAAACCTTTAGCTCTGGAAACACCATATATTTT | CASRQTFSSGNTIYF
NA | NA | TRBJ1-4 | TRBV5-5 | TGTGCCAGCTCTGACGGGGTAATTCTAACTAATGAAAAACTGTTTTTT | CASSDGVILTNEKLFF
NA | TRBD2 | TRBJ2-3 | TRBV6-5 | TGTGCCAGCCAGGAACTAGCGGGGGGCACAGATACGCAGTATTTT | CASQELAGGTDTQYF
NA | NA | TRBJ1-1 | TRBV29-1 | TGCAGCGCAATATTAATCGGGAGTACTGAAGCTTTCTTT | CSAILIGSTEAFF
NA | TRBD1 | TRBJ1-1 | TRBV7-9 | TGTGCCAGCAGGCCAGGGGGCGCGACTGAAGCTTTCTTT | CASRPGGATEAFF
NA | NA | TRBJ2-1 | TRBV5-4 | TGTGCCAGCAGCCTAAGCGGCACCGACAATGAGCAGTTCTTC | CASSLSGTDNEQFF
few | TRBD1 | TRBJ2-7 | TRBV27 | TGTGCCAGCAGTTTCTTGGGACAGGGGGACTACGAGCAGTACTTC | CASSFLGQGDYEQYF
few | TRBD1 | TRBJ1-5 | TRBV28 | TGTGCCAGCAGTTCGGGGGGCACCGGGACAGGGGGTTATAGCAATCAGCCCCAGCATTTT | CASSSGGTGTGGYSNQPQHF
NA | NA | TRBJ2-2 | TRBV9 | TGTGCCAGCAGCGCTAGCAACACCGGGGAGCTGTTTTTT | CASSASNTGELFF
few | TRBD2 | TRBJ2-1 | TRBV19 | TGTGCCAGTCTTCCGGGACTAGCGGGGGGCAGACGACTCCCCAAAATCAGCTCCTACAATGAGCAGTTCTTC | CASLPGLAGGRRLPKISSYNEQFF
NA | TRBD2 | TRBJ2-2 | TRBV6-5 | TGTGCCAGCAGTTACTCTGGACTAGCGGCGACCGGGGAGCTGTTTTTT | CASSYSGLAATGELFF
few | TRBD2 | TRBJ2-4 | TRBV2 | TGTGCCAGCAGTGAAAAGGTAGCGGGGGGAACCAAAAACATTCAGTACTTC | CASSEKVAGGTKNIQYF
NA | NA | TRBJ1-3 | TRBV9 | TGTGCCAGCAGCGTCGGAGCGACAGACTCTGGAAACACCATATATTTT | CASSVGATDSGNTIYF
NA | TRBD2 | TRBJ2-7 | TRBV28 | TGTGCCAGCAGTCCGGGTGGGGGGGAACACGAGCAGTACTTC | CASSPGGGEHEQYF
NA | NA | TRBJ1-2 | TRBV19 | TGTGCCAGTAGCCTAGGTCCGCTACCTGGCTACACCTTC | CASSLGPLPGYTF
NA | NA | TRBJ1-4 | TRBV7-2 | TGTGCCAGCAGCTTAGCCGGGATCAATGAAAAACTGTTTTTT | CASSLAGINEKLFF
NA | TRBD1 | TRBJ1-2 | TRBV6-5 | TGTGCCAGCAGTGACTTAGGGGGCGGTAACTATGGCTACACCTTC | CASSDLGGGNYGYTF
NA | TRBD2 | TRBJ2-3 | TRBV7-3 | TGTGCCAGCAGCGGCGGGGGGGCAGCAGATACGCAGTATTTT | CASSGGGAADTQYF
NA | NA | TRBJ2-5 | TRBV10-3 | TGTGCCATCAGTGAGTCGGGCCGAGAGACCCAGTACTTC | CAISESGRETQYF
NA | TRBD2 | TRBJ2-3 | TRBV27 | TGTGCCAGCAGTTTATCGGGGGACTACACAGATACGCAGTATTTT | CASSLSGDYTDTQYF
few | TRBD1 | TRBJ1-1 | TRBV25-1 | TGTGCCAGCAGTGAATTTGCGGCAGGGGGAACTTTCTTT | CASSEFAAGGTFF
NA | NA | TRBJ2-1 | TRBV15 | TGTGCCACCAGCATGGGGGGTGGCACCTACAATGAGCAGTTCTTC | CATSMGGGTYNEQFF
few | NA | TRBJ1-4 | TRBV11-2 | TGTGCCAGCAGCCTAGCGGTCTTTAATGAAAAACTGTTTTTT | CASSLAVFNEKLFF
NA | NA | TRBJ2-7 | TRBV4-1 | TGCGCCAGCAGCCAGCAAGTCGAGCCACTCCTAGACGGGCAGTACTTC | CASSQQVEPLLDGQYF
NA | TRBD1 | TRBJ1-3 | TRBV2 | TGTGCCAGCTCTGAGACAGGGGGCGGACTTCGCCTGGGAAACACCATATATTTT | CASSETGGGLRLGNTIYF
NA | NA | TRBJ1-2 | TRBV9 | TGTGCCAGCAGCCCGGGGGTACATGGCTACACCTTC | CASSPGVHGYTF
NA | NA | TRBJ2-3 | TRBV7-9 | TGTGCCACCGCGACTAGGAACACAGATACGCAGTATTTT | CATATRNTDTQYF
NA | NA | TRBJ2-1 | TRBV30 | TGTGCCGGGGGGGGCGGGGGTTCCTACAATGAGCAGTTCTTC | CAGGGGGSYNEQFF
NA | NA | TRBJ1-1 | TRBV2 | TGTGCCAGGGGGAATCAGGGCGCGAACACTGAAGCTTTCTTT | CARGNQGANTEAFF
NA | NA | TRBJ1-1 | TRBV30 | TGTGCCTGGAGTAGTGTTAGAATGACTGAAGCTTTCTTT | CAWSSVRMTEAFF
NA | NA | TRBJ2-3 | TRBV5-6 | TGTGCCAGCAGCTTGCTGTCTTCCGATACGCAGTATTTT | CASSLLSSDTQYF
NA | TRBD1 | TRBJ2-3 | TRBV9 | TGTGCCAGCAGCACTCAGGGGGTTTGGAGCACAGATACGCAGTATTTT | CASSTQGVWSTDTQYF
NA | NA | TRBJ1-2 | TRBV19 | TGTGCCAGTAGTACAGCAGGGATAGCTAACTATGGCTACACCTTC | CASSTAGIANYGYTF
few | NA | TRBJ1-1 | TRBV5-6 | TGTGCCAGCAGCTTGTCAGGAGGGGTCACTGAAGCTTTCTTT | CASSLSGGVTEAFF
NA | NA | TRBJ2-7 | TRBV11-3 | TGTGCCAGCAGCTTAGAGGGGCTACAGGATTACGAGCAGTACTTC | CASSLEGLQDYEQYF
NA | NA | TRBJ2-5 | TRBV27 | TGTGCCAGCAGTTTAGGAGTGGACACCTACCAAGAGACCCAGTACTTC | CASSLGVDTYQETQYF
once | TRBD1 | TRBJ1-1 | TRBV14 | TGTGCCAGCTCAATAGGGGGCACCGCTGAATCTTTCTTT | CASSIGGTAESFF
once | TRBD2 | TRBJ2-3 | TRBV11-2 | TGTGCCAGCAGCTTAGGGACTAGATCAGATACGCAGTATTTT | CASSLGTRSDTQYF
NA | NA | TRBJ2-3 | TRBV25-1 | TGTGCCGTTACTAGCACAGATACGCAGTATTTT | CAVTSTDTQYF
once | TRBD2 | TRBJ2-1 | TRBV7-3 | TGTGCCAGCAGCTTAAAGGGGGCGAGACTAGCGGGGGGTAACGACCCTAGCTCCTACAATGAGCAGTTCTTC | CASSLKGARLAGGNDPSSYNEQFF
NA | NA | TRBJ2-6 | TRBV5-1 | TGCGCCAGCAGCTTCCTTGGACAGAATTTTAAGTCTGGGGCCAACGTCCTGACTTTC | CASSFLGQNFKSGANVLTF
NA | NA | TRBJ2-7 | TRBV28 | TGTGCCAGCAGCTCACCGGACACGATGTACGAGCAGTACTTC | CASSSPDTMYEQYF
NA | NA | TRBJ2-3 | TRBV7-3 | TGTGCCAGCAGCCCCTCCGTCGGAGGGAAGGATACGCAGTATTTT | CASSPSVGGKDTQYF
few | NA | TRBJ2-3 | TRBV4-1 | TGCGCCAGCAGCCCTAATGTGGGGGGAGGAGATACGCAGTATTTT | CASSPNVGGGDTQYF
NA | TRBD1 | TRBJ2-1 | TRBV9 | TGTGCCAGCAGCGCAGGGGGTTCGTACAATGAGCAGTTCTTC | CASSAGGSYNEQFF
NA | TRBD2 | TRBJ2-3 | TRBV6-1 | TGTGCCAGCAGTGAAGTATCTAGCGGGGTCACAGATACGCAGTATTTT | CASSEVSSGVTDTQYF
NA | TRBD1 | TRBJ1-1 | TRBV27 | TGTGCCAGCAGTCCAGGGACAGGGAACACTGAAGCTTTCTTT | CASSPGTGNTEAFF
NA | NA | TRBJ1-6 | TRBV5-6 | TGTGCCAGCAGACAGGGTCAAGGTTCACCCCTCCACTTT | CASRQGQGSPLHF
NA | NA | TRBJ1-4 | TRBV7-6 | TGTGCCAGCAGCTTGGCAACCTCCACAGCGGATGAAAAACTGTTTTTT | CASSLATSTADEKLFF
NA | NA | TRBJ1-2 | TRBV27 | TGTGCCAGCAGTCCTTCAGGGGCCTATGGCTACACCTTC | CASSPSGAYGYTF
NA | NA | TRBJ2-1 | TRBV16 | TGTGCCAGCAGCTCCCCTAGTCGCATTACCTACAATGAGCAGTTCTTC | CASSSPSRITYNEQFF
few | NA | TRBJ1-2 | TRBV25-1 | TGTGCCAGCAGTGATCCCAAGCTCGGTGGTGACTATGGCTACACCTTC | CASSDPKLGGDYGYTF
NA | NA | TRBJ1-4 | TRBV4-1 | TGCGCCAGCAGCCAAGATTGGCAGGTAGAAAAACTGTTTTTT | CASSQDWQVEKLFF
NA | NA | TRBJ1-6 | TRBV5-4 | TGTGCCAGCAGCTCTAGACGGGGGACTGTTCTTTCACCCCTCCACTTT | CASSSRRGTVLSPLHF
NA | NA | TRBJ2-1 | TRBV7-8 | TGTGCCAGCAGCTTAGGTTCAGCGTACAATGAGCAGTTCTTC | CASSLGSAYNEQFF
once | NA | TRBJ1-5 | TRBV28 | TGTGCCAGCAGTTTAGCGGCGAGGGATCAGCCCCAGCATTTT | CASSLAARDQPQHF